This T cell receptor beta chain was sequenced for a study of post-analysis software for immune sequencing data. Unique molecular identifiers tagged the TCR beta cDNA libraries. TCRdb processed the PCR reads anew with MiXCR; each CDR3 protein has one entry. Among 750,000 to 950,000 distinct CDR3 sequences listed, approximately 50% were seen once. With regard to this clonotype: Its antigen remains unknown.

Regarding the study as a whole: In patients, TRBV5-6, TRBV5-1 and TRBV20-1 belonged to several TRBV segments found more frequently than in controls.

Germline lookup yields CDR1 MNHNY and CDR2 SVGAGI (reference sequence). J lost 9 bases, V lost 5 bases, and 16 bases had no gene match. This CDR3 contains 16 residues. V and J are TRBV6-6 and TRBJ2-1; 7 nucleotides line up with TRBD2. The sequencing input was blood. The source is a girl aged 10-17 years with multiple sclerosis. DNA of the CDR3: TGTGCCAGCAGTGACCCGGGGGGTGGGATGGTCATTGAGCAGTTCTTC. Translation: CASSDPGGGMVIEQFF.